This paragraph reports one TCR beta chain. Its target is not known. This sample stems from a study of tumor and adjacent non-tumor tissue in lung cancer. RNA was extracted from bulk tissue without any cell sorting. Newly diagnosed lung cancer patients had thoracic surgery in China, August–November 2014, without prior chemotherapy. The library came from three nested PCR rounds adapted from ARM-PCR protocols. Using its own MiXCR run on the multiplex PCR reads, TCRdb lists one record per CDR3 protein. This table has tens of thousands of distinct CDR3 sequences, around 70% appearing once. Trimming removed 8 bases at V and 6 bases at J, with 11 bases between. There are 11 residues in the CDR3. Germline loops: CDR1 MNHNS, CDR2 SASEGT. Study-level findings and limits: Top 100 clones took a larger repertoire share in normal lung.

Sample: lung tumor tissue. The genes are TRBV6-1 and TRBJ2-7; D is unresolved. This TCR was sampled from a woman aged 70-85 years with non-small cell lung cancer. This chain's CDR3 is CASGGYSEQYF. The CDR3 DNA reads TGTGCCAGCGGTGGATACTCCGAGCAGTACTTC.